The 19 T cell receptor delta chains reported below all come from one sample, sequenced in a study of γδ T cells in repeated Plasmodium falciparum infection. TCRdb reanalysed the multiplex PCR reads with CATT. Among some 100,000 delta-chain clones listed, over 1.1% were seen once. Gammadelta T cells were flow-sorted from PBMC into Vgamma9/Vdelta2+ and Vdelta2-negative populations for bulk analysis. The specimen sequenced was gamma-delta T cells from blood. The receptors here all came from a pool of human donors (malaria-infected and uninfected, not separated).

This clone was detected a few times. A read error likely explains this, since a far larger clone differs by one base. Other DNA sequences from this sample encode an identical CDR3 as well. The chain employs TRDV2 and TRDJ3; 10 nucleotides match TRDD3. Trimming cost V 0 bases and J 2 bases; bases outside gene matches: 6. Germline V gene sequence: CDR1 GEAIGNYY, CDR2 EKD. The CDR3 totals 19 residues. This CDR3 is CACDTGGIRDTWDTRQMFF. The CDR3 bases are TGTGCCTGTGACACCGGGGGGATACGTGATACCTGGGACACCCGACAGATGTTTTTC.

About this clone itself: A single base is all that separates this from a far larger clone, so a read error is likely. The same CDR3 can be traced to other DNA sequences in this sample. The V call is TRDV2, the J call TRDJ1; the match to TRDD3 covers 8 bases. The J gene was missing in TCRdb and was found by matching the end of the DNA to germline. CDR3 length: 22 amino acids. Germline V gene data show CDR1 as GEAIGNYY and CDR2 as EKD. J lost 3 bases, V lost 2 bases, and 28 bases had no gene match. The CDR3 loop reads CACDSLTGGDSATLSVPDKLIF. As DNA, the CDR3 is TGTGCCTGTGACAGCCTGACTGGGGGGGACTCTGCAACCCTCAGCGTACCCGATAAACTCATCTTT.

Ten or more counts support this clone. The rearrangement links TRDV1 to TRDJ1, with 11 positions matching TRDD3. The CDR3 totals 22 residues. Germline CDR1 and CDR2: TSWWSYY and QGS. Germline trimming cut 3 bases from V and 2 bases from J; bases unmatched to any gene: 23. The CDR3 nucleotides are TGTGCTCTTGGGGACCGTGATGACCTTACGATTTACTGGGGGATAAGGACCGATAAACTCATCTTT. This encodes CALGDRDDLTIYWGIRTDKLIF.

This clone was counted many times. V gene TRDV1 combines with J gene TRDJ1; TRDD3 aligns across 7 bases. After removal of 0 bases from V and 2 bases from J, the junction contained 21 bases not matched to a gene. Germline assignment: CDR1 TSWWSYY and CDR2 QGS. CDR3 length equals 21 residues. CDR3 coding DNA: TGTGCTCTTGGGGAACTTGTCCCTACAACGATCCATGGGGGAAGTACCGATAAACTCATCTTT. Translating gives CALGELVPTTIHGGSTDKLIF.

In this sample, this clone turned up many times. V usage is TRDV1 and J usage is TRDJ1; the D gene is possibly TRDD3 (6 bases). Germline CDR1 and CDR2: TSWWSYY and QGS. V was trimmed by 1 base and J by 2 bases, leaving 20 bases between them. There are 18 residues in the CDR3. The CDR3 protein is CALGEPNRGNRETDKLIF. CDR3 sequence (DNA): TGTGCTCTTGGGGAACCCAACCGGGGGAATCGGGAGACCGATAAACTCATCTTT.

This clone has ten or more counts. The chain links TRDV1 to TRDJ1; D may be TRDD2 (6 bases). This CDR3 region has 17 residues. Germline CDR1 is TSWWSYY and CDR2 is QGS. The germline V and J ends were trimmed by 1 base and 3 bases, with 18 bases remaining between them. The CDR3 sequence is CALGEPLPAPWSDKLIF. The CDR3 DNA is TGTGCTCTTGGGGAACCCCTTCCCGCCCCGTGGTCCGATAAACTCATCTTT.

On this clone itself: TCRdb pairs this DNA with a much larger clone's protein that differs at residue 21, likely a read error; the protein shown was translated from the DNA. The genes are TRDV1 and TRDJ1; 8 bases fit TRDD3. CDR3 size: 23 residues. Germline loops: CDR1 TSWWSYY, CDR2 QGS. The CDR3 region has the DNA TGTGCTCTTGGGGATCGGCCTTCCCCATTAGGGGATTTACTGGGGGTCTTCACCGATAAACCCATCTTT. It translates to CALGDRPSPLGDLLGVFTDKPIF.

In its sample, this clone was seen a few times. This DNA translates differently at residue 16 from the TCRdb protein, which is that of a much larger clone; a read error is likely, and the protein shown is the DNA's own translation. The V gene is TRDV1; the J gene was not called; TRDD3 is taken as the D call from the table, unchecked against the DNA. The germline CDR1 and CDR2 sequences are TSWWSYY and QGS. The CDR3 is 18 residues long. The CDR3 is CALGEKPGGLESTDKPIF. For the CDR3, the DNA is TGTGCTCTTGGGGAGAAACCTGGGGGACTTGAATCTACCGATAAACCCATCTTT.

The sample holds a few counts of this clone. The gene calls are TRDV1 and TRDJ1; 11 bases are a match to TRDD3. The J gene was not available in TCRdb and was assigned here by matching the DNA to germline segments. V was pared by 1 base and J by 1 base, with 8 bases of the junction left unmatched. CDR1 and CDR2 (germline): TSWWSYY, QGS. This CDR3 has 18 amino acids. DNA for the CDR3: TGTGCTCTTGGGGAACGAGCGTGGGGGATACGGTTCACCGATAAACTCATCTTT. Amino acids: CALGERAWGIRFTDKLIF.

On this clone itself: A far larger clone is just one base off, so this is likely a read error. Other DNA sequences in the same sample also yield this CDR3. V gene TRDV2 combines with J gene TRDJ1; the D is unclear. The J gene, not given by TCRdb, was assigned here from a germline match of the nucleotide sequence. This CDR3 has 14 amino acids. Germline V gene sequence: CDR1 GEAIGNYY, CDR2 EKD. The CDR3: CACDTGRYTDKLIF. The CDR3 DNA sequence: TGTGCCTGCGACACCGGGCGCTACACCGATAAACTCATCTTT.

This clone has just a few counts. This DNA's translation and the protein TCRdb lists, from a much larger clone, do not match at residue 8, likely due to a read error; the protein shown is translated from the DNA. This chain joins TRDV3 and TRDJ1, with TRDD3 matching over 9 bases. The CDR3 consists of 16 residues. Germline trimming cut 2 bases from V and 5 bases from J; bases unmatched to any gene: 15. The germline gives CDR1 TVYSNPD, CDR2 GDNSRS (reference sequence). CDR3 protein: CAFSTTVSGGSDKLIF. CDR3 DNA: TGTGCCTTTTCAACTACGGTTTCTGGGGGATCAGATAAACTCATCTTT.

This clone came up a few times. Since a far larger clone is one base different, this is likely a read error. In the same sample, other DNA sequences code for this CDR3. The J gene is TRDJ3, the V gene TRDV2; TRDD3 matches 11 bases. As TCRdb names no J gene, one was assigned here on the basis of a DNA match to germline. The CDR3 has 18 residues. Germline V gene lookup returns CDR1 GEAIGNYY and CDR2 EKD. In DNA, the CDR3 is TGTGCCTGCGACAATACTGGGGGATACTCCTGGGACACCCGACAGATGTTTTTC. Its protein is CACDNTGGYSWDTRQMFF.

This clone came up a few times. This likely came from a read error, as a far larger clone is one base away. Within the sample, other DNA sequences also encode this same CDR3. The V and J genes are TRDV2 and TRDJ1, with a tentative D call TRDD3 (6 bases). The J gene comes from matching the DNA to germline here; TCRdb lacks it. V was shortened by 7 bases and J by 4 bases, with 45 bases between the two germline ends. The CDR3 has 23 amino acids. Germline CDR1 is GEAIGNYY and CDR2 is EKD. Here the CDR3 DNA reads TGTGCCTGCGACCCCGTAAAAGGACCATTCCCGCGTACTGGGCGGAAGGAGGTCGATAAACTCATCTTT. Translating it yields CACDPVKGPFPRTGRKEVDKLIF.

This clone was picked up a small number of times. A far larger clone is only one base removed, so a read error is likely. The V gene is TRDV2, the J gene TRDJ1, with no clear D. TCRdb records no J gene; here it was assigned by comparing the DNA to germline. V was clipped by 0 bases and J by 1 base, with 11 bases between them. The germline V gene has CDR1 GEAIGNYY and CDR2 EKD. The CDR3 is 15 amino acids. This CDR3 reads CACDTGSVPTDKLIF. The CDR3 coding sequence is TGTGCCTGTGACACCGGTTCCGTGCCCACCGATAAACTCATCTTT.

A few counts support this clone. For this DNA, TCRdb reports the protein of a much larger clone, which diverges at residue 9, most likely from a read error; the protein presented here is translated directly from the DNA. CDR3 protein: CACDTGRDIDKLIF. The CDR3 nucleotides are TGTGCCTGTGACACCGGGCGTGACATCGATAAACTCATCTTT. This chain links TRDV2 with TRDJ1, with D uncertain. CDR3 length: 14 amino acids. The germline V and J ends were trimmed by 0 bases and 4 bases, with 11 bases remaining between them. Germline-derived CDR1 and CDR2 are GEAIGNYY and EKD.

In its sample, this clone was seen a few times. Since a far larger clone is one base different, this is likely a read error. This CDR3 is also generated by other DNA sequences in the sample. The chain links TRDV1 to TRDJ1, with D possibly being TRDD3 (5 bases). Germline matching of the DNA provided the J gene here, since TCRdb leaves it blank. Looked up from germline, CDR1 is TSWWSYY and CDR2 is QGS. This CDR3 is built from 16 residues. The CDR3 nucleotides are TGTGCTCTTGGGGAAAGTAAGTGGGGCCCTGCCGACAAACTCATCTTT. This sequence encodes CALGESKWGPADKLIF.

This clone was counted between two and nine times. This likely stems from a read error, as it lies one base from a far larger clone. Other DNA variants within this sample encode the same CDR3. The chain employs TRDV2 and TRDJ2; D is unclear. TCRdb lists no J gene, so it was determined here by aligning the DNA to germline. The V and J ends lost 2 bases and 4 bases respectively, with 16 bases between them. The CDR3 runs 16 residues. Germline-derived CDR1 and CDR2 are GEAIGNYY and EKD. CDR3 bases: TGTGCCTGTGACATAATCGGGGTGGGAGAGACAGCACAACTCTTCTTT. Protein sequence: CACDIIGVGETAQLFF.

This clone was counted only a few times. The protein TCRdb lists belongs to a much larger clone and differs from this DNA's translation at residue 10, which points to a read error; the protein shown is made from the DNA. The V gene is TRDV1, the J gene TRDJ2, with D possibly TRDD3 on 5 matching bases. Since TCRdb gives no J gene, matching the DNA to germline was used here to assign it. V lost 2 bases to trimming and J lost 4 bases, with 29 bases between them. Germline V gives CDR1 TSWWSYY, CDR2 QGS. CDR3 length equals 21 residues. CDR3 protein: CALGEESYHGMGKGETAQLFF. CDR3 DNA sequence: TGTGCTCTTGGGGAAGAGTCGTACCATGGAATGGGCAAAGGGGAGACAGCACAACTCTTCTTT.

In its sample, this clone was seen a few times. The protein TCRdb gives is from a much larger clone and does not agree with this DNA's translation at residue 12, likely a read error; the protein shown here comes from the DNA. The rearrangement joins TRDV3 to TRDJ1; weak D call: TRDD3 (6 bases). The CDR3 runs 15 residues. In germline, CDR1 is TVYSNPD, CDR2 GDNSRS (reference sequence). Trimming pared 3 bases from V and 9 bases from J, leaving 26 bases between. CDR3 coding DNA: TGTGCCTTAGTTCTTCCCCCGGGGATTAGGGGTGAACTCATCTTT. Protein: CALVLPPGIRGELIF. Full variable domain (missing parts from reference TRDV3 and TRDJ1): CDKVTQSSPDQTVASGSEVVLLCTYDTVYSNPDLFWYRIRPDYSFQFVFYGDNSRSEGADFTQGRFSVKHILTQKAFHLVISPVRTEDSATYYCALVLPPGIRGELIFGKGTRVTVEP.